The clone carrying this TCR beta chain was counted a few times. These data come from a study of molecular identifiers for immune sequencing clone quantification. The CDR3 covers 17 residues. V trimming: 4 bases; J trimming: 5 bases; junction bases outside the gene matches: 15. Germline V gene data show CDR1 as SGHDT and CDR2 as YYEEEE. TCRdb reprocessed the PCR reads with MiXCR, giving one entry per CDR3 protein. The sample records approximately 500,000 distinct CDR3 sequences, about 25% being singletons. Isolation of naive CD8 T cells was achieved by sorting on a CD8+CD4-CCR7+CD45RA+ phenotype. The clonotype was recovered from a human donor in good health. Some libraries in this study had Jurkat cell RNA spiked in. The gene calls are TRBV5-6 and TRBJ2-3; 8 bases map to TRBD2. The sequenced sample was naive CD8+ T cells from blood, with Jurkat cell RNA spiked in. The sample's subset: FACS-sorted CD8+CD4-CCR7+CD45RA+ naive T cells. The CDR3 DNA reads TGTGCCAGCAGCACCGCTGGCTTAGCGGGGATACGAGATACGCAGTATTTT. It is translated as CASSTAGLAGIRDTQYF.